The rows below give T cell receptor beta chains drawn from one sample of a study of cytomegalovirus exposure and HLA in healthy donors. Only in-frame clones appear in the TCRdb table, and some are missing; sequencing was by immunoSEQ multiplex PCR. The sample lists about 160,000 clones, around four fifths occurring once. Material: PBMCs. Receptors were obtained from a man younger than 35 in good health and CMV-seronegative. CDR3s include the opening cysteine and the closing phenylalanine or tryptophan.

j_call	v_call	cdr3_aa
TRBJ2-5	TRBV9	CASSVGTSGRDLQETQYF
TRBJ2-1	TRBV11-3	CASSLRQVAYNEQFF
TRBJ2-2	TRBV9	CASSVGGAGTGELFF
TRBJ2-1	TRBV9	CATTKGAGPYPVGFNEQFF
TRBJ2-7	TRBV7-2	CASSLRTSGGSSYEQYF
.	TRBV19	CASSISPPGVVTYEQYF
TRBJ1-1	TRBV7-3	CASSLRSQGTGVGRRNTEAFF
TRBJ2-1	TRBV4-1	CASSQGTALPSYNEQFF
TRBJ1-2	TRBV5-5	CASSSTVGGDYGYTF
TRBJ2-7	TRBV28	CASSLPGLAGAEEQYF
TRBJ2-1	TRBV5-1	CASSNSSGTLNEQFF
TRBJ1-2	TRBV7-9	CASSFGATNYGYTF
TRBJ2-7	TRBV19	CASSIGAGPYEQYF
TRBJ2-3	TRBV19	CASRAGGFTDTQYF
TRBJ2-7	TRBV21-1	CASSKRGGRVPYEQYF
TRBJ1-5	TRBV7-2	CASSLNAGGTNQPQHF
TRBJ2-3	TRBV9	CASSGRLAGGPDTQYF
TRBJ2-2	TRBV19	CASSILGLAGETGELFF